Below, one TCR beta chain is given with its context. Its target is not known. Culture proceeded for about ten days, and CD4+ T cells were then isolated. Vaccine administered to participants consisted of two doses of either BNT162b2 or mRNA-1273. This sample stems from a study of vaccination effects on CD4 cells after COVID-19. Study summary: Post-vaccine sampling occurred a median 72 days after the second dose.

V dropped 7 bases and J dropped 0 bases, with 11 bases sitting between them. Germline assignment: CDR1 LNHDA and CDR2 SQIVND (reference sequence). This CDR3 has 14 residues. TCRdb keeps only in-frame clones here, not all; method: immunoSEQ multiplex PCR. Here the sample spans tens of thousands of clones, roughly four fifths being singletons. The receptor's source is a human donor who received a COVID-19 vaccine. Here the sequenced sample was CD4+ T cells from PBMCs cultured without peptide, taken after COVID-19 vaccination. The chain has TRBV19 and TRBJ2-3; no reliable D call. The CDR3 coding sequence is TGTGCCAGTAATACAGTAACTAGCACAGATACGCAGTATTTT. Its protein is CASNTVTSTDTQYF. The full variable domain, completed using reference TRBV19 and TRBJ2-3, is DGGITQSPKYLFRKEGQNVTLSCEQNLNHDAMYWYRQDPGQGLRLIYYSQIVNDFQKGDIAEGYSVSREKKESFPLTVTSAQKNPTAFYLCASNTVTSTDTQYFGPGTRLTVL.